The source of this TCR beta chain is a study of graft-versus-host responses after intestinal transplantation. Study at large: The study gave all recipients anti-thymocyte globulin induction, then tacrolimus and steroids for about 3 years.

The CDR3 has 13 residues. Trimming left V 0 bases short and J 8 bases short, with 8 bases between. Germline-derived CDR1 and CDR2 are MNHNY and SVGAGI (reference sequence). Worth noting for this clone: Its antigen is as yet unknown.

Repertoires were generated with immunoSEQ multiplex PCR, while TCRdb's copy carries only in-frame clones and drops some. The repertoire includes more than 65,000 clones, roughly 88% of them detected once, and approximately 1.3% sits in the top ten. Findings and limits, study-wide: GvH clones appeared in recipient marrow, some first in ileum or blood.

This clonotype originated in a human donor who received an intestinal transplant. The gene calls are TRBV6-6 and TRBJ2-1; no clear D gene. This sample comprised unstimulated CD8+ T cells sorted from spleen or lymph node cells, obtained before intestinal transplant. The CDR3 DNA reads as TGTGCCAGCAGTTACTCGGCGGTCGATGAGCAGTTCTTC. Its protein is CASSYSAVDEQFF.